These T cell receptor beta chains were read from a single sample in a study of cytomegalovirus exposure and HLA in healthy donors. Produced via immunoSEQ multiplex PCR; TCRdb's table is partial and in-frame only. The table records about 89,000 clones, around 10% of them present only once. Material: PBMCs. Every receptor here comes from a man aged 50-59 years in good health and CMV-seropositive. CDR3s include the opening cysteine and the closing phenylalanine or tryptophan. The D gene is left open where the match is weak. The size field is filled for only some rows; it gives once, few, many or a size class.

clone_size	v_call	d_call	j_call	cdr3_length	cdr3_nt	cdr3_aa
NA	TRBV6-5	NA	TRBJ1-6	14	TGTGCCAGCAGTTTTGGGGGGGATCCTTCACCCCTCCACTTT	CASSFGGDPSPLHF
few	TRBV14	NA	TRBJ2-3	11	TGTGCCAGCAGCTATACAGATACGCAGTATTTT	CASSYTDTQYF
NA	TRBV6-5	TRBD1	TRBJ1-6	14	TGTGCCAGCAGTTCCGACAGGGTGGCTTCACCCCTCCACTTT	CASSSDRVASPLHF
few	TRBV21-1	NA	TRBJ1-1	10	TGTGCCAGCAGCCTCTACGAAGCTTTCTTT	CASSLYEAFF
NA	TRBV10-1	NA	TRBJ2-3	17	TGCGCCAGCAGTGAGTCCCGCGCAGGGGCCGGCACAGATACGCAGTATTTT	CASSESRAGAGTDTQYF
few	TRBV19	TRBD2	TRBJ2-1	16	TGTGCCAGTAGTATAGGGACTAGCACCTCCTACAATGAGCAGTTCTTC	CASSIGTSTSYNEQFF
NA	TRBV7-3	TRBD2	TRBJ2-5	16	TGTGCCAGCAGCTTAGAGGGAGGGCGAATAGGAGAGACCCAGTACTTC	CASSLEGGRIGETQYF
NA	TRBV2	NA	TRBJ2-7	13	TGTGCCAGCAGTGATGTTGCGCTGTACGAGCAGTACTTC	CASSDVALYEQYF
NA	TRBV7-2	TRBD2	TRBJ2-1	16	TGTGCCAGCAGCCCAGGGTTGCGGGAGGCCTACAATGAGCAGTTCTTC	CASSPGLREAYNEQFF
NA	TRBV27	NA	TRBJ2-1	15	TGTGCCAGCAGTCCGCTGGCAGGGGACCGTAATGAGCAGTTCTTC	CASSPLAGDRNEQFF
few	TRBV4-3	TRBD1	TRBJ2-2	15	TGCGCCAGCAGCAGACAGGGGGCAGGGACCGGGGAGCTGTTTTTT	CASSRQGAGTGELFF
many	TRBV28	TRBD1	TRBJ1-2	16	TGTGCCAGCAGTCCAACTCGGACAGGAGGGACCTATGGCTACACCTTC	CASSPTRTGGTYGYTF
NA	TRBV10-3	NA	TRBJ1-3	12	TGTGCCATCAGTGACACTGGAAACACCATATATTTT	CAISDTGNTIYF
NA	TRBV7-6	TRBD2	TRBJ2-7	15	TGTGCCAGCAGCTTAACTAGCGGGATAGTTTACGAGCAGTACTTC	CASSLTSGIVYEQYF
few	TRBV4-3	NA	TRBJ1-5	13	TGCGCCAGCAGCCAAGATAACGGTCAGCCCCAGCATTTT	CASSQDNGQPQHF
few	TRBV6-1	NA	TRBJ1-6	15	TGTGCCAGCAGTGAAGCAGGGGGTTATAATTCACCCCTCCACTTT	CASSEAGGYNSPLHF
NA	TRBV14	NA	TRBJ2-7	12	TGTGCCAGCAGTTCAAATCGACAGCTGCAGTACTTC	CASSSNRQLQYF
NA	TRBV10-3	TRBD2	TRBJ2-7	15	TGTGCCATCAGTCTGACTAGCGGGAGCTCCTACGAGCAGTACTTC	CAISLTSGSSYEQYF
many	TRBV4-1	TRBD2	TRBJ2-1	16	TGCGCCAGCAGCCAAGTGGCGCTAGCGGGCCTCAATGAGCAGTTCTTC	CASSQVALAGLNEQFF
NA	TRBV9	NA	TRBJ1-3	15	TGTGCCAGCAGCGTAGAGGCAGGGAAAGGAAACACCATATATTTT	CASSVEAGKGNTIYF
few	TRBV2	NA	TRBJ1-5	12	TGTGCCAGCAATAGGGGGAATCAGCCCCAGCATTTT	CASNRGNQPQHF
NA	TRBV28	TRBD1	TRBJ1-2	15	TGTGCCAGCAGCATAGGGGGACAGGGCGACTATGGCTACACCTTC	CASSIGGQGDYGYTF
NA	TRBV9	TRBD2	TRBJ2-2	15	TGTGCCAGCAGTAGCACTAGCGGGGGCGTCGGGGAGCTGTTTTTT	CASSSTSGGVGELFF
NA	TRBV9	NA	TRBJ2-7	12	TGTGCCAGCAGCGTAGGCAGGGGAGAGCAGTACTTC	CASSVGRGEQYF
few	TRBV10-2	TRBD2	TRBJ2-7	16	TGCGCCAGCACCAGACTAGCGGGAGGGCTCGTCTACGAGCAGTACTTC	CASTRLAGGLVYEQYF
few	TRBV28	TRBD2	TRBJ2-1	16	TGTGCCAGCAGCCCCCCGACTAGCTCACATCTCAATGAGCAGTTCTTC	CASSPPTSSHLNEQFF
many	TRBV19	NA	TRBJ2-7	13	TGTGCCAGTAGTACCCTCGGGGACTACGAGCAGTACTTC	CASSTLGDYEQYF
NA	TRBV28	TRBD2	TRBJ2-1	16	TGTGCCAGCAGGGGACTAGCGGGGGGCTCCTACAATGAGCAGTTCTTC	CASRGLAGGSYNEQFF
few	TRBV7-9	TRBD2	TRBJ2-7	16	TGTGCCAGCAGCTTAGCCAAGCGGGGTACGACCTACGAGCAGTACTTC	CASSLAKRGTTYEQYF
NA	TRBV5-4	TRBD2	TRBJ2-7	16	TGTGCCAGCAGCTGGACTGTCGGGGGGAGCTCCTACGAGCAGTACTTC	CASSWTVGGSSYEQYF
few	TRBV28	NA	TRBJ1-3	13	TGTGCCAGCAACCAGGGGTCTGGAAACACCATATATTTT	CASNQGSGNTIYF
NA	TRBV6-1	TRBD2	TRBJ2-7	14	TGTGCCAGCAGCCTTAGCGGGACCTCCTACGAGCAGTACTTC	CASSLSGTSYEQYF
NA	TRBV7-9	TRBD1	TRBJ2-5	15	TGTGCCAGCAGCTTAGGACAGGGCAATGAGGAGACCCAGTACTTC	CASSLGQGNEETQYF
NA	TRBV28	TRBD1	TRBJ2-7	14	TGTGCCAGCAGAACCGGGACAGGGACCTACGAGCAGTACTTC	CASRTGTGTYEQYF
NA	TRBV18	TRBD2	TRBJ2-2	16	TGTGCCAGCTCGCCAAGGGGCGGGAGTCAGTCCGGGGAGCTGTTTTTT	CASSPRGGSQSGELFF
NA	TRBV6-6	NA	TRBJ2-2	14	TGTGCCAGCAGTTACTCAGCGGTCACCGGGGAGCTGTTTTTT	CASSYSAVTGELFF
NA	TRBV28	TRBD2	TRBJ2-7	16	TGTGCCAGCAGTTCACCACTAGCGGGGGGCTCCTACGAGCAGTACTTC	CASSSPLAGGSYEQYF
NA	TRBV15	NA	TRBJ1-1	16	TGTGCCACCAGCAGAGCAAGGGGATTTGAGAACACTGAAGCTTTCTTT	CATSRARGFENTEAFF
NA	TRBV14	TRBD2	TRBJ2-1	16	TGTGCCAGCAGCGAACCGGGACTAGCGCCTTACAATGAGCAGTTCTTC	CASSEPGLAPYNEQFF
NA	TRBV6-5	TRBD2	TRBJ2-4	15	TGTGCCAGCAGCCGGGGGAGGGAAGCCAAAAACATTCAGTACTTC	CASSRGREAKNIQYF
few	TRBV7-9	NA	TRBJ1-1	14	TGTGCCAGCAGCTTAAGTCAGATGAACACTGAAGCTTTCTTT	CASSLSQMNTEAFF
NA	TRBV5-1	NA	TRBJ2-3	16	TGCGCCAGCAGCTTCGTAACTAGTAGTAGCACAGATACGCAGTATTTT	CASSFVTSSSTDTQYF
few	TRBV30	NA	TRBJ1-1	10	TGTGCCTGGGGGACATTGGGCGCTTTCTTT	CAWGTLGAFF
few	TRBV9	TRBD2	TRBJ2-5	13	TGTGCCAGCAGCGTAGATCTAGCGGATACCCAGTACTTC	CASSVDLADTQYF
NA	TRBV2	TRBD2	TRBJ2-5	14	TGTGCCAGCCGCCTATCTAGCGGCCAAGAGACCCAGTACTTC	CASRLSSGQETQYF
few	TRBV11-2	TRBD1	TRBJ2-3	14	TGTGCCAGCAGCTTAGTGGGTACCAGGGGGCCGCAGTATTTT	CASSLVGTRGPQYF
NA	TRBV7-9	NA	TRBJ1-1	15	TGTGCCAGCAGCTATACCGGGACATTGAACACTGAAGCTTTCTTT	CASSYTGTLNTEAFF
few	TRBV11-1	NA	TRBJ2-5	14	TGTGCCAGCAGCTCCCGGACTACCCGGGAGACCCAGTACTTC	CASSSRTTRETQYF
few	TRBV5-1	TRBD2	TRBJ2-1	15	TGCGCCAGCAGCTTCTTCGGGGGGGGTTACAATGAGCAGTTCTTC	CASSFFGGGYNEQFF
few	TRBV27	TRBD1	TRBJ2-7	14	TGTGCCAGCAAAACCGGGACAGACTTCTACGAGCAGTACTTC	CASKTGTDFYEQYF
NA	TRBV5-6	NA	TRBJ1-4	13	TGTGCCAGCAGCTTGGGGCACAATGAAAAACTGTTTTTT	CASSLGHNEKLFF
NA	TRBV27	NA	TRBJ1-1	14	TGTGCCAGCAGTTTTTGGCAGGGCAACACTGAAGCTTTCTTT	CASSFWQGNTEAFF
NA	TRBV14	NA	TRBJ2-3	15	TGTGCCAGCAGCCAACAGGGTTCTAGCACAGATACGCAGTATTTT	CASSQQGSSTDTQYF